This TCR beta chain emerged from a study of blood T cell repertoires in COVID-19. This CDR3 comprises 15 residues. Germline CDR1 and CDR2: SGHAT and FQNNGV. After removal of 2 bases from V and 2 bases from J, the junction contained 6 bases not matched to a gene. Libraries were prepared by immunoSEQ multiplex PCR; TCRdb keeps only in-frame clonotypes and omits some of them. This table holds around 250,000 clones, approximately 89% found once. The sequenced sample was peripheral blood. The chain recombines TRBV11-2 with TRBJ2-7, with TRBD1 matching 7 bases. The sequence derives from a woman aged 55-69 years who had recovered from COVID-19. The CDR3 loop is CASSLRTGATYEQYF. The CDR3 DNA reads TGTGCCAGCAGCTTACGCACAGGGGCGACCTACGAGCAGTACTTC.